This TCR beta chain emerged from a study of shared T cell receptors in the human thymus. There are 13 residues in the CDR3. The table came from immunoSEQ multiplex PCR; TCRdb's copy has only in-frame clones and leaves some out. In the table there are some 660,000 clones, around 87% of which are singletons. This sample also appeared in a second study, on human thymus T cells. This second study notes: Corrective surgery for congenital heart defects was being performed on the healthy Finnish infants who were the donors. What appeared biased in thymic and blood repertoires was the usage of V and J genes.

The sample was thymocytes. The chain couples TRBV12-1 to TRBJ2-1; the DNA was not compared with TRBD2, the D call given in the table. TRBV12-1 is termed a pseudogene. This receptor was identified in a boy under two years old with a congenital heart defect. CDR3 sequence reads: CASTVRAGNEQFF. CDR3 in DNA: TGTGCCAGCACCGTGAGGGCCGGGAATGAGCAGTTCTTC.